The entry below gives a single T cell receptor beta chain sequence along with its context. The antigen remains unidentified. Repertoires were generated with immunoSEQ multiplex PCR, while TCRdb's copy carries only in-frame clones and drops some. The sample holds around 99,000 clones, over 80% seen once. The CDR3 sequence is 16 residues long. Between the trimmed V and J ends, which lost 1 base and 2 bases, there was a span of 13 bases. CDR1 and CDR2 from the germline V gene are LGHNA and YSLEER. This sample is part of a study of T cell responses to AZD1222 COVID-19 vaccine. Notes on the study in general: With dominance at 160-218 and 743-854, vaccine-associated CD4 TCRs spanned spike. Reportedly, nearly half of unique spike TCRs recognized epitopes outside B.1.351/B.1.1.7 mutations. A mostly white British donor set with more females was recruited, and clonal diversity was possibly underestimated.

The sequencing used peripheral blood, collected on day 0 of AZD1222 vaccination. V usage is TRBV4-3 and J usage is TRBJ2-3; D is ambiguous. The clonotype comes from an adult in good health. The DNA for the CDR3 is TGCGCCAGCAGCCAAGGGGGTAGCAACCCCACAGATACGCAGTATTTT. This sequence encodes CASSQGGSNPTDTQYF.